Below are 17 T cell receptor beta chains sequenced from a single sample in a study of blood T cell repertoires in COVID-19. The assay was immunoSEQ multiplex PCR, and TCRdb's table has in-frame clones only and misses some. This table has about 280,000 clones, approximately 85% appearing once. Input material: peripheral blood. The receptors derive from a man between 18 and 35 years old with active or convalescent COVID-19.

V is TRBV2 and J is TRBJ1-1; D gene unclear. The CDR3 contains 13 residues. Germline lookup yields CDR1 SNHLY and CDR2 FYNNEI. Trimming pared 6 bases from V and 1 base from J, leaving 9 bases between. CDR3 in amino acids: CASSRTRNTEAFF. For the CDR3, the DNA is TGTGCCAGCAGCCGCACAAGGAACACTGAAGCTTTCTTT.

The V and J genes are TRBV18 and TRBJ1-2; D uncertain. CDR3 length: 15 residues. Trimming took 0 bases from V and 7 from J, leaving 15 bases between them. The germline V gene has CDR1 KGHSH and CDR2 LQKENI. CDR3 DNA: TGTGCCAGCTCACCACCTGAGGGAACCTCGGCTGGCTACACCTTC. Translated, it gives CASSPPEGTSAGYTF.

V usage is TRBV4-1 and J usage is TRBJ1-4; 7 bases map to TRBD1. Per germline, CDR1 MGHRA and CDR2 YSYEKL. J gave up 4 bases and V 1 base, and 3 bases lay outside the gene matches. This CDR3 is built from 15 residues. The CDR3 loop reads CASSQGQGRNEKLFF. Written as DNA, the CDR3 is TGCGCCAGCAGCCAAGGACAGGGCCGTAATGAAAAACTGTTTTTT.

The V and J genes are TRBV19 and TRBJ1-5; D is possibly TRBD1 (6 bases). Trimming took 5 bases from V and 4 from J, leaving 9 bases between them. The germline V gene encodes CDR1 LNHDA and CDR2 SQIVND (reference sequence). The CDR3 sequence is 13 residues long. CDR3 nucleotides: TGTGCCAGTAGTCGGGACAAAAATCAGCCCCAGCATTTT. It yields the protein CASSRDKNQPQHF.

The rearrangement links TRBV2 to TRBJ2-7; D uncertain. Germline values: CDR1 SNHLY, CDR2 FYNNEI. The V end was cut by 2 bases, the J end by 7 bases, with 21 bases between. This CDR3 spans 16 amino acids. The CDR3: CASSETPPTGSGEQYF. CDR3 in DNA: TGTGCCAGCAGTGAAACCCCACCGACGGGTTCTGGGGAGCAGTACTTC.

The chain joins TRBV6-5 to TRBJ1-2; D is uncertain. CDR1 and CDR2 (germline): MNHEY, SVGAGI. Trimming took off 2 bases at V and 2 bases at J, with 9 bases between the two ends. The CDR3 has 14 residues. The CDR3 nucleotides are TGTGCCAGCAGTTACGGCAGATTAAACTATGGCTACACCTTC. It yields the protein CASSYGRLNYGYTF.

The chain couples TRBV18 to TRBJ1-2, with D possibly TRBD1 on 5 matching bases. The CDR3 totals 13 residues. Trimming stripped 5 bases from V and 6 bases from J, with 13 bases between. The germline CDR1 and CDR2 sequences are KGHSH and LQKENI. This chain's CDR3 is CASSSTTEDGYTF. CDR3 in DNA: TGTGCCAGCTCATCAACGACAGAGGATGGCTACACCTTC.

CDR3 amino acids: CASSNRANYGYTF. In nucleotides, the CDR3 is TGTGCCAGCAGTAATAGAGCTAACTATGGCTACACCTTC. V is TRBV9 and J is TRBJ1-2; D not certain. The V end lost 5 bases, the J end lost 0 bases, and 8 bases lay between the germline ends. The germline CDR1 and CDR2 sequences are SGDLS and YYNGEE. This CDR3 contains 13 residues.

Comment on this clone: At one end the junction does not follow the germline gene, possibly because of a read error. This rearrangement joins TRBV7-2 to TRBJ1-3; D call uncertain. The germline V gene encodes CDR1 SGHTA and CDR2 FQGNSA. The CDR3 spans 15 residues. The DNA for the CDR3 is TGTGCCAGCAGCTTCACCCCGACTCCTGGGAACACCATATATTTT. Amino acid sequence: CASSFTPTPGNTIYF.

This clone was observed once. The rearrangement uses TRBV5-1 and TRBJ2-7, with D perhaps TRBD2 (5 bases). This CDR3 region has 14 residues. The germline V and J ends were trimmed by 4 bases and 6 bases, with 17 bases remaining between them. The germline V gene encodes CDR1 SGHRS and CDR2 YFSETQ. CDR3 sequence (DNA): TGCGCCAGCAGCCAAGGACGTCCCGGGGTCGAGCAGTACTTC. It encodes CASSQGRPGVEQYF.

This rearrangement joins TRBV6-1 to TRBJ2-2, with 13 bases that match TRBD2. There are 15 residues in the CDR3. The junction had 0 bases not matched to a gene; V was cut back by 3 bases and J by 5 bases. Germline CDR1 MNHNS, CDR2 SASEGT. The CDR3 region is CASSETSGGTGELFF. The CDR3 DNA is TGTGCCAGCAGTGAGACTAGCGGGGGGACCGGGGAGCTGTTTTTT.

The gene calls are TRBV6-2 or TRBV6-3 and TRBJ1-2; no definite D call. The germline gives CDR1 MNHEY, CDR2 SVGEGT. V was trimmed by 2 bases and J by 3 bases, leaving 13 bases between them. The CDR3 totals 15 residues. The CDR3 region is CASSYTPPGDYGYTF. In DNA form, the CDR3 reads TGTGCCAGCAGTTACACCCCGCCGGGTGACTATGGCTACACCTTC.

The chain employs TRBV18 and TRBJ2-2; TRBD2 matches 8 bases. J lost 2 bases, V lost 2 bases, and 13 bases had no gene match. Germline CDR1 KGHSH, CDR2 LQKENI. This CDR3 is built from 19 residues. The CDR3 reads CASSPTPASGLLNTGELFF. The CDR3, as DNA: TGTGCCAGCTCACCAACCCCTGCTAGCGGGTTACTCAACACCGGGGAGCTGTTTTTT.

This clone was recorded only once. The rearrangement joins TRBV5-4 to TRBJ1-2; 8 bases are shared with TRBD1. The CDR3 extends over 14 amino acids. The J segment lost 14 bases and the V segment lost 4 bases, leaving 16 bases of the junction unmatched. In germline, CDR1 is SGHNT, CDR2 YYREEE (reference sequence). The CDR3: CASSLQGAGPARTF. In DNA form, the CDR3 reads TGTGCCAGCAGCCTCCAGGGGGCTGGCCCCGCGCGGACCTTC.

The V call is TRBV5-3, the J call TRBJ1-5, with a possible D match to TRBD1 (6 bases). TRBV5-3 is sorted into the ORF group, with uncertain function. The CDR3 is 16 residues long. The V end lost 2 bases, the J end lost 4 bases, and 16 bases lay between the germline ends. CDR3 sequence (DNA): TGTGCCAGAAGCTTAGGACAGTTTAATGGAAATCAGCCCCAGCATTTT. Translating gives CARSLGQFNGNQPQHF.

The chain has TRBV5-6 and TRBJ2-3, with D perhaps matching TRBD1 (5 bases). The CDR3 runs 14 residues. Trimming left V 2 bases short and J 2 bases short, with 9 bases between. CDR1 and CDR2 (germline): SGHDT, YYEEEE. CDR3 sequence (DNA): TGTGCCAGCAGCTTCGACAGCAACACAGATACGCAGTATTTT. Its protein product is CASSFDSNTDTQYF.

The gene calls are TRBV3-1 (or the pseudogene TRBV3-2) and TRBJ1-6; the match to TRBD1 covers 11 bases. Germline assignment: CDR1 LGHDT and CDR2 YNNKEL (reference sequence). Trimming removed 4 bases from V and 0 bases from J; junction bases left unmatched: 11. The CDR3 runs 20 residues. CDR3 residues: CASSPPGDRGDSSYNSPLHF. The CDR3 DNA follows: TGTGCCAGCAGCCCACCGGGGGACAGGGGGGATAGCTCCTATAATTCACCCCTCCACTTT.